This T cell receptor beta chain stems from a study of Ad26.COV2.S vaccination and SARS-CoV-2 variants. Study-level background: The authors gave Ad26.COV2.S intramuscularly, either once or twice 56 days apart.

Study-wide findings and caveats: Following vaccination, spike-specific CD8+ and CD4+ T cell responses reportedly exhibited substantial breadth.

This CDR3 spans 13 amino acids. V lost 4 bases, J lost 3 bases, and 10 bases lay in between. The germline V gene encodes CDR1 ENHRY and CDR2 SYGVKD. Regarding this clone: Its cognate antigen is unknown.

This sample's treatment: some 19 received Ad26.COV2.S at low or high dose, single or two shots; about 5 received placebo; per-sample allocation not given. Each sample was drawn 63 days after the first injection (of vaccine or placebo). Spike of the Wuhan-strain SARS-CoV-2 was expressed by an Ad26 vector, which formed the vaccine. The protocol was immunoSEQ multiplex PCR, while the TCRdb copy is restricted to in-frame clones and leaves out a portion. The sample carries 430,000 or so clones, 75% to 95% recorded once. The sample was peripheral blood, taken in a trial of Ad26.COV2.S vaccine versus placebo. The chain is built from TRBV10-3 and TRBJ2-7, with no clear D. This TCR was recovered from a person between 18 and 65 years old who received the Ad26.COV2.S COVID-19 vaccine or a placebo. The CDR3 DNA is TGTGCCATCAGTGCTGCAAACTTCTACGAGCAGTACTTC. As protein: CAISAANFYEQYF.